What follows are 7 T cell receptor beta chains derived from one specimen sequenced in a study of vaccination and CD4 T cells after COVID-19. Scientists ran DNA taken from cultured CD4+ T cells through the Oncomine TCR Beta short-read assay for sequencing. Via MiXCR, TCRdb re-called the PCR reads, giving one row per CDR3 protein. Here the sample spans 4,000 to 5,000 distinct CDR3 sequences, 50% to 70% being singletons. These TCRs are of unknown antigen specificity. Treatment of the sample: approximately 11-day PBMC culture with coronavirus spike peptide pools or control peptides (ViraFEST assay). Sequenced input: CD4+ T cells from blood, cultured in vitro. The source is a human donor who had recovered from COVID-19.

This sequence joins TRBV20-1 and TRBJ1-2; D might be TRBD1 (6 bases). The CDR3 is 12 residues long. Germline lookup yields CDR1 DFQATT and CDR2 SNEGSKA (reference sequence). V dropped 3 bases and J dropped 6 bases, with 11 bases sitting between them. As DNA, the CDR3 is TGCAGTGCTAGTCAGGGGCGGGATGGCTACACCTTC. It encodes CSASQGRDGYTF.

This clonotype is a singleton in its sample. This sequence joins TRBV19 and TRBJ1-5; unclear D gene. The CDR3 extends over 14 amino acids. Germline values: CDR1 LNHDA, CDR2 SQIVND (reference sequence). With 6 bases removed from V and 3 bases from J, the gap between germline ends came to 12 bases. Here the CDR3 DNA reads TGTGCCAGTAGAATGGACGGCTCCAATCAGCCCCAGCATTTT. Amino acids: CASRMDGSNQPQHF.

The rearrangement joins TRBV19 to TRBJ1-2, with unresolved D. The CDR3 length is 10 residues. CDR1 is LNHDA, CDR2 SQIVND, per germline (reference sequence). V lost 10 bases to trimming and J lost 3 bases, with 6 bases between them. In nucleotides, the CDR3 is TGTGCCACGCATCACTATGGCTACACCTTC. Protein sequence: CATHHYGYTF.

The J gene is TRBJ1-2, the V gene TRBV20-1; D not certain. Trimming removed 3 bases from V and 6 bases from J, with 2 bases in between. This CDR3 is built from 9 residues. Per germline, CDR1 DFQATT and CDR2 SNEGSKA (reference sequence). The CDR3 is CSARDGYTF. CDR3 bases: TGCAGTGCTAGGGATGGCTACACCTTC.

This chain joins TRBV27 and TRBJ2-7; D is ambiguous. Germline assignment: CDR1 MNHEY and CDR2 SMNVEV (reference sequence). There are 14 residues in the CDR3. With 6 bases removed from V and 3 bases from J, the gap between germline ends came to 15 bases. The CDR3 here is CASRLGPAHYEQYF. The CDR3 DNA follows: TGTGCCAGCAGGCTCGGACCCGCTCACTACGAGCAGTACTTC.

The count of this clonotype is one. This chain uses TRBV7-9 with TRBJ2-5, with a weak D call TRBD2 (5 bases). Germline assignment: CDR1 SEHNR and CDR2 FQNEAQ (reference sequence). The CDR3 runs to 16 residues. Trimming pared 3 bases from V and 6 bases from J, leaving 20 bases between. CDR3 loop: CASSLAPAGTRQTQYF. The DNA of the CDR3 is TGTGCCAGCAGCTTGGCCCCGGCGGGTACACGGCAGACCCAGTACTTC.

The V gene is TRBV10-3, the J gene TRBJ1-2; the match to TRBD1 covers 7 bases. After removal of 7 bases from V and 3 bases from J, the junction contained 2 bases not matched to a gene. The CDR3 covers 12 residues. Germline loops: CDR1 ENHRY, CDR2 SYGVKD. The CDR3: CAITGTDYGYTF. The CDR3 DNA reads TGTGCCATCACCGGGACAGACTATGGCTACACCTTC.